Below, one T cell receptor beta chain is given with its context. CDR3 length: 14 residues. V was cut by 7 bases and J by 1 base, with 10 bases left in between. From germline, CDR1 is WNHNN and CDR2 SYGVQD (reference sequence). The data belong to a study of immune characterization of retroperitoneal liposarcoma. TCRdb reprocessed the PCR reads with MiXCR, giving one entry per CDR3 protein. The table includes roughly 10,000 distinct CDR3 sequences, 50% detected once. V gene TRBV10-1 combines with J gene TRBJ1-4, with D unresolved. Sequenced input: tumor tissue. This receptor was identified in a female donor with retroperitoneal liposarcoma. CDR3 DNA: TGCGCCAGCATAGTGAGTGAAACTAATGAAAAACTGTTTTTT. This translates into CASIVSETNEKLFF.